The 22 T cell receptor beta chains below were found in one sample sequenced in a study of shared clonotypes between healthy human individuals. The assay was immunoSEQ multiplex PCR, and TCRdb's table has in-frame clones only and misses some. This table has about 710,000 clones, around 78% appearing once. Sequencing used memory CD4+ T cells sorted from blood. The subset: CD45RA-negative fraction. The receptors stem from a young woman in good health.

The chain couples TRBV5-4 to TRBJ2-1; 8 nucleotides agree with TRBD2. V was clipped by 4 bases and J by 7 bases; unmatched bases: 10. The CDR3 is 15 amino acids. Germline V lookup: CDR1 SGHNT, CDR2 YYREEE (reference sequence). The CDR3 DNA reads TGTGCCAGCAGCACCGGGACTAGACTCCCAAATGAGCAGTTCTTC. Encoded protein: CASSTGTRLPNEQFF.

The J gene is TRBJ2-4, the V gene TRBV28; D is undetermined. The CDR3 runs 15 residues. The V and J ends lost 6 bases and 0 bases respectively, with 12 bases between them. CDR1 is MDHEN and CDR2 is SYDVKM in the germline V gene. CDR3 coding DNA: TGTGCCAGCAGCCCGCCCCGACTAGCCAAAAACATTCAGTACTTC. It translates to CASSPPRLAKNIQYF.

The chain employs TRBV27 and TRBJ1-2; D remains ambiguous. This CDR3 is built from 15 residues. Germline lookup yields CDR1 MNHEY and CDR2 SMNVEV (reference sequence). The V gene lost 5 bases and the J gene lost 4 bases, with 17 bases spanning the gap. CDR3 loop: CASSPLEADRYGYTF. In nucleotides, the CDR3 is TGTGCCAGCAGTCCCCTTGAGGCAGATCGCTATGGCTACACCTTC.

The chain links TRBV5-6 to TRBJ2-7; D is perhaps TRBD1 or TRBD2 (6 bases each). The CDR3 is 14 residues long. The ends were cut back, 1 base at V and 4 bases at J, with 12 bases in the middle. Germline CDR1 and CDR2: SGHDT and YYEEEE. The CDR3 bases are TGTGCCAGCAGCTTGACAGGGACTGGGTACGAGCAGTACTTC. Protein: CASSLTGTGYEQYF.

This clone was counted only a few times. This chain uses TRBV2 with TRBJ2-2; the D gene is possibly TRBD2 (5 bases). V shed 7 bases and J shed 4 bases, with 19 bases lying between them. CDR3 length: 16 amino acids. The germline V gene has CDR1 SNHLY and CDR2 FYNNEI. In nucleotides, the CDR3 is TGTGCCAGCACCGACCGGGGAATCCATCCCACCGGGGAGCTGTTTTTT. It is translated as CASTDRGIHPTGELFF.

This rearrangement joins TRBV9 to TRBJ2-5; D is perhaps TRBD1 (5 bases). CDR1 SGDLS and CDR2 YYNGEE come from the germline V gene. The CDR3 contains 16 residues. With 4 bases removed from V and 4 bases from J, the gap between germline ends came to 20 bases. The CDR3 DNA follows: TGTGCCAGCAGCCCCCTCAGGGAAGGGGTCGGAGAGACCCAGTACTTC. This encodes CASSPLREGVGETQYF.

This clone was seen a handful of times. V gene TRBV5-1 combines with J gene TRBJ2-1, with 7 bases that match TRBD2. CDR1 and CDR2 (germline): SGHRS, YFSETQ. The CDR3 runs to 15 residues. Germline trimming cut 3 bases from V and 14 bases from J; bases unmatched to any gene: 17. Here the CDR3 reads CASSSIGLGPIYEFF. CDR3 DNA: TGCGCCAGCAGCTCTATCGGACTAGGCCCAATTTATGAGTTCTTC.

This clone was picked up a small number of times. The chain links TRBV2 to TRBJ2-5; D is perhaps TRBD1 (5 bases). CDR1 and CDR2 (germline): SNHLY, FYNNEI. With 3 bases removed from V and 2 bases from J, the gap between germline ends came to 7 bases. This CDR3 is 13 amino acids long. The CDR3 DNA follows: TGTGCCAGCAGTGATGACAGACAAGAGACCCAGTACTTC. It codes for CASSDDRQETQYF.

The chain carries TRBV7-9 and TRBJ2-5; D is unclear. The CDR3 has 12 residues. The germline gives CDR1 SEHNR, CDR2 FQNEAQ (reference sequence). V lost 5 bases, J lost 5 bases, and 9 bases lay in between. The CDR3 region is CASSLYLETQYF. Written as DNA, the CDR3 is TGTGCCAGCAGCCTCTATTTGGAGACCCAGTACTTC.

The chain carries TRBV19 and TRBJ2-1; TRBD2 agrees at 12 bases. Germline assignment: CDR1 LNHDA and CDR2 SQIVND (reference sequence). The trim removed 5 bases at V and 6 bases at J, leaving 14 bases unmatched. This CDR3 has 18 amino acids. CDR3 DNA sequence: TGTGCCAGTAGTGTACCCGGACTAGCGGGGCCCCTAAGCAATGAGCAGTTCTTC. This sequence encodes CASSVPGLAGPLSNEQFF.

This rearrangement joins TRBV28 to TRBJ1-2; perhaps TRBD1 as D (6 bases). The germline V and J ends were trimmed by 6 bases and 2 bases, with 16 bases remaining between them. CDR1 MDHEN and CDR2 SYDVKM come from the germline V gene. The CDR3 is made up of 15 amino acids. CDR3 amino acids: CASSTPLDRNYGYTF. The DNA of the CDR3 is TGTGCCAGCAGCACACCCTTGGACAGAAACTATGGCTACACCTTC.

This clone was detected ten times or more. This sample also contains other DNA sequences that code for the same CDR3. The chain links TRBV5-1 to TRBJ2-2; TRBD2 matches at 13 bases. The CDR3 has 15 amino acids. Germline V CDR1 and CDR2: SGHRS, YFSETQ. Trimming removed 3 bases from V and 6 bases from J; junction bases left unmatched: 2. The CDR3 bases are TGCGCCAGCAGCTCCGGACTAGCGGGAGCCGGGGAGCTGTTTTTT. As protein: CASSSGLAGAGELFF.

Only a few counts were recorded for this clone. Other DNA variants within this sample encode the same CDR3. In DNA, the CDR3 is TGTGCCAGCAGTGAGGGGACAGCCTATGGCTACACCTTC. Protein sequence: CASSEGTAYGYTF. This chain joins TRBV6-1 and TRBJ1-2, with 7 bases aligning to TRBD1. V lost 3 bases to trimming and J lost 4 bases; unmatched junction nucleotides: 2. Germline V gene data show CDR1 as MNHNS and CDR2 as SASEGT. The CDR3 is 13 residues long.

The chain joins TRBV13 to TRBJ2-1; D remains ambiguous. From germline, CDR1 is PRHDT and CDR2 FYEKMQ (reference sequence). V was clipped by 5 bases and J by 7 bases, with 21 bases between them. There are 16 residues in the CDR3. In DNA form, the CDR3 reads TGTGCCAGCAGCCGAACTCCTAGGGCCGGTGGAAATGAGCAGTTCTTC. Translating gives CASSRTPRAGGNEQFF.

Concerning this clone itself: An end of the junction does not agree with germline; a read error may underlie this. The gene calls are TRBV27 and TRBJ2-5, with TRBD2 matching 8 bases. The CDR3 is made up of 16 amino acids. Germline CDR1 MNHEY, CDR2 SMNVEV (reference sequence). This chain's CDR3 is CASRFAGGPIYETQYF. The CDR3 DNA sequence: TGTGCCAGCCGTTTTGCGGGAGGACCCATTTATGAGACCCAGTACTTC.

The chain is built from TRBV6-1 and TRBJ2-5; no definite D call. This CDR3 contains 13 residues. The germline CDR1 and CDR2 sequences are MNHNS and SASEGT. Trimming shortened V by 3 bases and J by 4 bases, and 9 bases separated the two germline ends. The CDR3 DNA is TGTGCCAGCAGTGATATATTCGGAGAGACCCAGTACTTC. Protein: CASSDIFGETQYF.

The sample holds many counts of this clone. The chain links TRBV6-5 to TRBJ2-7, with TRBD1 identical over 7 bases. J gave up 1 base and V 6 bases, and 3 bases lay outside the gene matches. This CDR3 is built from 13 residues. CDR1 is MNHEY and CDR2 is SVGAGI in the germline V gene. CDR3 DNA: TGTGCCAGCAGAGAGGGACAGTCCTACGAGCAGTACTTC. Its protein is CASREGQSYEQYF.

The chain joins TRBV2 to TRBJ2-3; TRBD2 agrees at 9 bases. This CDR3 contains 13 residues. The V gene end was trimmed by 8 bases and the J gene end by 5 bases; junction bases not matched to a gene: 5. Germline lookup yields CDR1 SNHLY and CDR2 FYNNEI. The CDR3 sequence: CASGREGRDTQYF. For the CDR3, the DNA is TGTGCCAGCGGGCGGGAGGGCCGAGATACGCAGTATTTT.

This rearrangement joins TRBV5-1 to TRBJ2-2; the D gene is possibly TRBD2 (5 bases). The CDR3 runs to 15 residues. The ends were cut back, 0 bases at V and 5 bases at J, with 11 bases in the middle. Per the germline V gene, CDR1 is SGHRS and CDR2 is YFSETQ. The CDR3 DNA follows: TGCGCCAGCAGCTTGGTCCCGACGGGGACCGGGGAGCTGTTTTTT. Encoded protein: CASSLVPTGTGELFF.

The chain uses TRBV7-9 and TRBJ2-1, with D possibly being TRBD2 (6 bases). This CDR3 spans 12 amino acids. V lost 6 bases, J lost 6 bases, and 9 bases lay in between. The germline gives CDR1 SEHNR, CDR2 FQNEAQ (reference sequence). CDR3 region: CASRRDSNEQFF. The CDR3 DNA is TGTGCCAGCAGGAGGGACTCCAATGAGCAGTTCTTC.

Worth noting for this clone: Within the sample, other DNA sequences also encode this same CDR3. This chain links TRBV5-1 with TRBJ2-3; the D is unclear. Germline V CDR1 and CDR2: SGHRS, YFSETQ. The CDR3 contains 15 residues. Trimming pared 1 base from V and 1 base from J, leaving 10 bases between. The CDR3, as DNA: TGCGCCAGCAGCTTGTTCGGCCGGGGCACAGATACGCAGTATTTT. It encodes CASSLFGRGTDTQYF.

The chain uses TRBV5-4 and TRBJ2-1, with 7 bases aligning to TRBD2. CDR1 is SGHNT, CDR2 YYREEE, per germline (reference sequence). The CDR3 spans 12 residues. J was trimmed by 10 bases and V by 5 bases; bases with no gene match: 6. CDR3 region: CASRHKGGEQFF. CDR3 coding DNA: TGTGCCAGCAGACATAAGGGAGGGGAGCAGTTCTTC.